Following are 18 T cell receptor beta chains from one sample sequenced in a study of T cell repertoires in aging, cancer and after chemotherapy (dated by TCRdb to about 2019). Genomic DNA extracted from peripheral blood, rather than sorted cells or RNA, was used as the source for amplification of TCR beta rearrangements. The data were produced on an Illumina MiSeq. Rearranged TRB sequences spanning V, D and J segments were amplified by multiplex touch-down PCR using a mixed TRB-A/B primer pool. TCRdb passed the public sequencing reads through fastp at Q25 and MiXCR, retaining productive beta sequences. Each record represents a unique CDR3 protein, reported with the most common genes and DNA among its rows. This sample lists 8,500 to 10,000 distinct CDR3 sequences; roughly half were detected once. The top ten constitute 20% to 25% of the sample. Sequences were obtained from blood. These receptors were taken from a human donor in good health.

The rearrangement links TRBV7-4 to TRBJ2-7, with D possibly being TRBD2 (5 bases). Trimming removed 5 bases from V and 2 bases from J, with 13 bases in between. The CDR3 is 14 amino acids. Germline V lookup: CDR1 SGHVT, CDR2 SQSDAQ. The CDR3 coding sequence is TGTGCCAGCAGCCTTCAACGGGGAGCCTACGAGCAGTACTTC. This translates into CASSLQRGAYEQYF.

The CDR3 nucleotides read TGTGCCAGCAACCGGGGCTACGAGCAGTACTTC. Translation gives CASNRGYEQYF. This sequence joins TRBV12-3 or TRBV12-4 and TRBJ2-7; tentative D call: TRBD2 (5 bases). The V end was cut by 7 bases, the J end by 3 bases, with 7 bases between. The CDR3 covers 11 residues.

This clonotype has more than one count but fewer than ten. The chain combines TRBV29-1 with TRBJ2-1; 9 bases match TRBD1. The CDR3 runs 14 residues. CDR1 and CDR2 (germline): SQVTM, ANQGSEA. V lost 4 bases to trimming and J lost 4 bases; unmatched junction nucleotides: 5. CDR3 residues: CSVALGTGYNEQFF. DNA for the CDR3: TGCAGCGTTGCCCTTGGGACAGGGTACAATGAGCAGTTCTTC.

This clonotype was counted between two and nine times. This chain connects TRBV6-1 to TRBJ2-3, with 8 positions matching TRBD1. Germline assignment: CDR1 MNHNS and CDR2 SASEGT. This CDR3 spans 16 amino acids. The trim removed 0 bases at V and 6 bases at J, leaving 8 bases unmatched. The CDR3 region has the DNA TGTGCCAGCAGTGAAGCGCCAGGGGGCGAGAGGGATACGCAGTATTTT. It translates to CASSEAPGGERDTQYF.

This clonotype has only a few counts. This rearrangement joins TRBV12-3 or TRBV12-4 to TRBJ1-1, with no clear D. V was shortened by 4 bases and J by 3 bases, with 12 bases between the two germline ends. The CDR3 covers 14 residues. DNA of the CDR3: TGTGCCAGCAGTTGGAATGAGAGGGACACTGAAGCTTTCTTT. As protein: CASSWNERDTEAFF.

By sample fraction, this clonotype is medium-sized. The chain links TRBV29-1 to TRBJ2-7; 12 bases line up with TRBD2. The CDR3 consists of 13 residues. From germline, CDR1 is SQVTM and CDR2 ANQGSEA. V lost 6 bases, J lost 2 bases, and 2 bases stayed unmatched. In DNA, the CDR3 is TGCAGCGTCACTAGCGGGGGGACCTACGAGCAGTACTTC. Translating it yields CSVTSGGTYEQYF.

The rearrangement links TRBV12-3 or TRBV12-4 to TRBJ2-5, with TRBD2 identical over 11 bases. The CDR3 runs to 14 residues. The V and J ends lost 7 bases and 5 bases, in that order; junction bases with no gene match: 6. Here the CDR3 reads CASTVLAGDETQYF. In DNA form, the CDR3 reads TGTGCCAGCACTGTACTAGCGGGAGACGAGACCCAGTACTTC.

A few counts support this clonotype. The genes are TRBV27 and TRBJ1-5; possible D gene TRBD1, 5 bases. Germline CDR1 is MNHEY and CDR2 is SMNVEV (reference sequence). The CDR3 covers 14 residues. V gave up 3 bases and J gave up 4 bases, with 10 bases separating them. The CDR3 loop reads CASSFGTANQPQHF. The CDR3 bases are TGTGCCAGCAGTTTCGGGACTGCTAATCAGCCCCAGCATTTT.

V usage is TRBV30 and J usage is TRBJ2-7; 7 nucleotides align to TRBD2. This CDR3 is 13 amino acids long. The ends lost 0 bases at V and 5 bases at J; junction bases unmatched: 4. The germline V gene has CDR1 GTSNPN and CDR2 SVGIG (reference sequence). The CDR3 nucleotides are TGTGCCTGGAGTGTCCTAGCGGCAAACGAGCAGTACTTC. This translates into CAWSVLAANEQYF.

The chain has TRBV6-2 or TRBV6-3 and TRBJ2-7; D not resolved. The V end lost 6 bases, the J end lost 7 bases, and 13 bases lay between the germline ends. Germline values: CDR1 MNHEY, CDR2 SVGEGT. There are 12 residues in the CDR3. The CDR3 sequence: CASSFDSGEQYF. As DNA, the CDR3 is TGTGCCAGCAGCTTCGACTCTGGGGAGCAGTACTTC.

V is TRBV6-5 and J is TRBJ2-3; 7 positions agree with TRBD2. This CDR3 region has 17 residues. V shed 0 bases and J 1 base; nucleotides not matched to a gene: 7. Germline values: CDR1 MNHEY, CDR2 SVGAGI. CDR3 sequence reads: CASSYSMGRGGTDTQYF. Written as DNA, the CDR3 is TGTGCCAGCAGTTACTCGATGGGTCGGGGGGGCACAGATACGCAGTATTTT.

The chain employs TRBV19 and TRBJ2-1; D may be TRBD1 or TRBD2 (5 bases each). This CDR3 is 12 amino acids long. Trimming cost V 3 bases and J 7 bases, with 7 bases left between them. The germline gives CDR1 LNHDA, CDR2 SQIVND (reference sequence). The CDR3 DNA is TGTGCCAGTAGTATCTGGGGGAATGAGCAGTTCTTC. Translating gives CASSIWGNEQFF.

The chain combines TRBV19 with TRBJ2-3, with 11 positions matching TRBD1. V lost 6 bases to trimming and J lost 9 bases; unmatched junction nucleotides: 17. CDR1 and CDR2 (germline): LNHDA, SQIVND (reference sequence). The CDR3 totals 17 residues. CDR3 DNA sequence: TGTGCCAGTAGGACCGAACGGGGGACAGGGGGTCGGCGAACGCAGTATTTT. Protein: CASRTERGTGGRRTQYF.

A few counts support this clonotype. V usage is TRBV6-5 and J usage is TRBJ2-3, with TRBD2 identical over 9 bases. Unmatched junction bases numbered 4, after V lost 4 bases and J lost 2 bases. Germline CDR1 MNHEY, CDR2 SVGAGI. The CDR3 has 15 amino acids. CDR3 sequence (DNA): TGTGCCAGCAGTTCGACTAGCGGAGACACAGATACGCAGTATTTT. It yields the protein CASSSTSGDTDTQYF.

The rearrangement joins TRBV7-2 to TRBJ2-7; a weak D match, TRBD1 (6 bases). The V gene's germline CDR1 is SGHTA and CDR2 FQGNSA. Trimming removed 3 bases from V and 5 bases from J, with 17 bases in between. The CDR3 is 15 residues long. The CDR3: CASSFRPPRTDEQYF. As DNA, the CDR3 is TGTGCCAGCAGCTTCCGACCTCCCAGGACAGACGAGCAGTACTTC.

The chain joins TRBV29-1 to TRBJ2-1; a weak D match, TRBD2 (5 bases). V was clipped by 6 bases and J by 0 bases, with 12 bases between them. CDR3 size: 14 residues. Germline V lookup: CDR1 SQVTM, CDR2 ANQGSEA. CDR3 amino acids: CSVPDGDSYNEQFF. The CDR3, as DNA: TGCAGCGTACCGGACGGGGACTCCTACAATGAGCAGTTCTTC.

This clonotype has only a few counts. The chain couples TRBV19 to TRBJ2-1, with 9 bases fitting TRBD2. V dropped 5 bases and J dropped 2; count of bases not matched to a gene: 1. Germline V gene lookup returns CDR1 LNHDA and CDR2 SQIVND (reference sequence). This CDR3 is built from 14 residues. CDR3 DNA: TGTGCCAGTAGTCGACTAGCGGCCTACAATGAGCAGTTCTTC. This codes for CASSRLAAYNEQFF.

This chain links TRBV7-9 with TRBJ2-7, with D hard to call. From germline, CDR1 is SEHNR and CDR2 FQNEAQ (reference sequence). V was pared by 0 bases and J by 7 bases, with 10 bases between. The CDR3 totals 13 residues. CDR3 sequence: CASSLASGGEQYF. CDR3 DNA sequence: TGTGCCAGCAGCTTAGCGTCGGGTGGGGAGCAGTACTTC.